The 23 T cell receptor beta chains reported below all come from one sample, sequenced in a study of T-cell reconstitution after alpha-beta-depleted transplantation in children. For TCRbeta, the library was prepared with unique molecular identifiers. TCRdb reanalysed the PCR reads using MiXCR and keeps one entry per CDR3 protein. The sample carries fewer than 700,000 distinct CDR3 sequences, roughly 24% recorded once. This specimen was PBMCs, mostly from graft donor cells, taken 360 days after TCRalphabeta/CD19-depleted stem cell transplant. The receptors derive from a boy in the first two years of life who had a stem cell transplant for acute myeloid leukemia, so the T cells may come from the graft donor.

This clonotype was observed a handful of times. The chain couples TRBV29-1 to TRBJ2-1; 7 bases agree with TRBD1. The CDR3 is 12 residues long. With 7 bases clipped from V and 1 base from J, the junction kept 1 base outside the gene matches. CDR1 and CDR2 (germline): SQVTM, ANQGSEA. The CDR3 DNA is TGCAGCGCGGACAGGTCCTACAATGAGCAGTTCTTC. It encodes CSADRSYNEQFF.

The chain links TRBV5-1 to TRBJ2-3; 9 nucleotides line up with TRBD2. The V and J ends lost 2 bases and 5 bases, in that order; junction bases with no gene match: 9. Germline CDR1 is SGHRS and CDR2 is YFSETQ. This CDR3 has 16 residues. The CDR3: CASSFLLSGGEDTQYF. CDR3 nucleotides: TGCGCCAGCAGCTTCCTCCTTAGCGGGGGCGAAGATACGCAGTATTTT.

This clonotype was observed at least ten times. The rearrangement links TRBV4-3 to TRBJ2-1; 7 nucleotides align to TRBD1. CDR1 and CDR2 from the germline V gene are LGHNA and YSLEER. The V and J ends lost 3 bases and 3 bases, in that order; junction bases with no gene match: 5. This CDR3 region has 15 residues. The CDR3 loop is CASSQEHRGYNEQFF. Written as DNA, the CDR3 is TGCGCCAGCAGCCAGGAACACAGGGGCTACAATGAGCAGTTCTTC.

The chain's CDR3 is CASSEIFRGNYEQYF. CDR3 nucleotides: TGTGCCAGCAGTGAAATCTTCAGGGGAAACTACGAGCAGTACTTC. The chain couples TRBV6-1 to TRBJ2-7, with D perhaps TRBD1 (6 bases). Deletions cut 2 bases from V and 3 bases from J, with 14 bases between. This CDR3 comprises 15 residues. The germline V gene has CDR1 MNHNS and CDR2 SASEGT.

This rearrangement joins TRBV20-1 to TRBJ2-7; 9 bases are shared with TRBD2. Germline-derived CDR1 and CDR2 are DFQATT and SNEGSKA (reference sequence). This CDR3 spans 14 amino acids. The V gene end was trimmed by 3 bases and the J gene end by 3 bases; junction bases not matched to a gene: 6. The CDR3 spells CSARRTSVDYEQYF. CDR3 in DNA: TGCAGTGCTAGGAGGACTAGCGTTGACTACGAGCAGTACTTC.

The chain employs TRBV29-1 and TRBJ2-3, with 7 nucleotides matching TRBD2. V lost 8 bases and J lost 5; bases outside the gene matches: 10. Germline values: CDR1 SQVTM, CDR2 ANQGSEA. The CDR3 is made up of 13 amino acids. The CDR3 DNA reads TGCAGCCGCGCGGCGGGGGTGGGAGATACGCAGTATTTT. It specifies CSRAAGVGDTQYF.

The chain couples TRBV6-1 to TRBJ1-2, with 7 bases identical to TRBD1. V was pared by 6 bases and J by 3 bases, with 10 bases of the junction left unmatched. Germline values: CDR1 MNHNS, CDR2 SASEGT. The CDR3 is 15 residues long. CDR3 protein: CASRLSDRADYGYTF. CDR3 nucleotide sequence: TGTGCCAGCAGGCTAAGCGACAGGGCAGACTATGGCTACACCTTC.

This clonotype appeared a single time. This clone may be a read error of a much larger clone one base away. The chain employs TRBV5-5 and TRBJ2-2, with D perhaps matching TRBD1 (6 bases). V was clipped by 3 bases and J by 5 bases, with 17 bases between them. The CDR3 contains 16 residues. The germline CDR1 and CDR2 sequences are SGHKS and YYEKEE (reference sequence). CDR3 sequence (DNA): TGTGCCAGCAGCTGGACGAAAGGGGGTCGGACCGGGGAGCTGTTTTTT. Protein sequence: CASSWTKGGRTGELFF.

This clonotype has at least ten counts. The chain uses TRBV20-1 and TRBJ2-5, with 8 bases lining up with TRBD2. Germline V gene sequence: CDR1 DFQATT, CDR2 SNEGSKA (reference sequence). The CDR3 extends over 15 amino acids. V gave up 1 base and J gave up 4 bases; unmatched junction bases: 8. The DNA for the CDR3 is TGCAGTGCTAGAGTCCCCAGCGGGGGAGTAGAGACCCAGTACTTC. It specifies CSARVPSGGVETQYF.

The sample holds a few counts of this clonotype. V is TRBV29-1 and J is TRBJ1-3; D not resolved. The germline V and J ends were trimmed by 1 base and 0 bases, with 10 bases remaining between them. The germline V gene encodes CDR1 SQVTM and CDR2 ANQGSEA. This CDR3 region has 15 residues. The CDR3 sequence: CSVEGASSSGNTIYF. Here the CDR3 DNA reads TGCAGCGTTGAAGGGGCTTCGAGCTCTGGAAACACCATATATTTT.

This clonotype was counted a few times. This chain uses TRBV5-1 with TRBJ2-7; D unresolved. Germline values: CDR1 SGHRS, CDR2 YFSETQ. The V end lost 2 bases, the J end lost 5 bases, and 11 bases lay between the germline ends. CDR3 length: 13 amino acids. CDR3 region: CASSFQDVHEQYF. The CDR3 DNA follows: TGCGCCAGCAGCTTTCAGGATGTACACGAGCAGTACTTC. The full variable domain, in which reference TRBV5-1 and TRBJ2-7 provide the parts outside the CDR3, is KAGVTQTPRYLIKTRGQQVTLSCSPISGHRSVSWYQQTPGQGLQFLFEYFSETQRNKGNFPGRFSGRQFSNSRSEMNVSTLELGDSALYLCASSFQDVHEQYFGPGTRLTVT.

This clonotype has at least ten counts. V usage is TRBV20-1 and J usage is TRBJ1-1; D is unresolved. Trimming pared 3 bases from V and 4 bases from J, leaving 18 bases between. CDR3 size: 15 residues. Germline values: CDR1 DFQATT, CDR2 SNEGSKA (reference sequence). The CDR3 spells CSASQAAGSGTEAFF. CDR3 nucleotide sequence: TGCAGTGCTAGTCAGGCGGCCGGGTCGGGCACTGAAGCTTTCTTT.

Concerning this clonotype itself: One end of the junction does not line up with germline, which may come from a read error. The CDR3 DNA reads as TGCAGCTTTGAAGTTACAGGGGGTAGCGAGCATTTT. It yields the protein CSFEVTGGSEHF. The chain uses TRBV29-1 and TRBJ1-5; 8 bases are shared with TRBD1. The length of the CDR3 is 12 residues. Germline V gene data show CDR1 as SQVTM and CDR2 as ANQGSEA.

The V call is TRBV7-6, the J call TRBJ1-4, with 8 positions matching TRBD1. The CDR3 loop spans 15 amino acids. CDR1 is SGHVS, CDR2 FNYEAQ, per germline. Trimming cost V 4 bases and J 7 bases; bases outside gene matches: 8. The CDR3 DNA reads TGTGCCAGCAGCTCAACACAGGGGGAAGGTGAAAAACTGTTTTTT. Protein product: CASSSTQGEGEKLFF.

The chain has TRBV10-3 and TRBJ2-3; D may be TRBD2 (6 bases). The CDR3 totals 15 residues. Trimming shortened V by 6 bases and J by 2 bases, and 15 bases separated the two germline ends. Per the germline V gene, CDR1 is ENHRY and CDR2 is SYGVKD. The CDR3 DNA follows: TGTGCCATCAGCCCAGCGGGCCTACTCACAGATACGCAGTATTTT. Its protein product is CAISPAGLLTDTQYF.

This clonotype has ten or more counts. The chain joins TRBV28 to TRBJ1-5; TRBD1 matches at 8 bases. The germline CDR1 and CDR2 sequences are MDHEN and SYDVKM. This CDR3 has 14 residues. The V and J ends lost 3 bases and 6 bases, in that order; junction bases with no gene match: 4. The CDR3: CASSFRRGLQPQHF. The CDR3 DNA is TGTGCCAGCAGTTTTCGCAGGGGGCTTCAGCCCCAGCATTTT.

This clonotype appeared a few times. The V gene is TRBV20-1, the J gene TRBJ2-7; D may be TRBD1 (5 bases). The CDR3 runs 16 residues. The ends were cut back, 0 bases at V and 5 bases at J, with 20 bases in the middle. From germline, CDR1 is DFQATT and CDR2 SNEGSKA (reference sequence). In DNA, the CDR3 is TGCAGTGCTAGAGAATATGGGGCAGGGCCTCTGGACGAGCAGTACGTC. Its translation is CSAREYGAGPLDEQYV.

CDR3 loop: CASSGGGVFNEQFF. The DNA for the CDR3 is TGCGCCAGCAGCGGCGGGGGGGTATTCAATGAGCAGTTCTTC. This sequence joins TRBV5-1 and TRBJ2-1; 9 bases match TRBD2. The germline gives CDR1 SGHRS, CDR2 YFSETQ. The CDR3 is made up of 14 amino acids. Trimming removed 4 bases from V and 6 bases from J; junction bases left unmatched: 5. The variable domain in full, with the rest retrieved from reference TRBV5-1 and TRBJ2-1, is KAGVTQTPRYLIKTRGQQVTLSCSPISGHRSVSWYQQTPGQGLQFLFEYFSETQRNKGNFPGRFSGRQFSNSRSEMNVSTLELGDSALYLCASSGGGVFNEQFFGPGTRLTVL.

The gene calls are TRBV6-5 and TRBJ1-5; D possibly corresponds to TRBD1 (5 bases). CDR1 is MNHEY and CDR2 is SVGAGI in the germline V gene. This CDR3 is built from 14 residues. V lost 3 bases and J 3 bases, leaving 9 bases between the germline ends. The CDR3 reads CASSYRQYNQPQHF. CDR3 bases: TGTGCCAGCAGTTATAGACAGTACAATCAGCCCCAGCATTTT.

The sample holds many counts of this clonotype. The rearrangement joins TRBV6-5 to TRBJ2-5; tentative D call: TRBD1 (6 bases). Trimming shortened V by 0 bases and J by 4 bases, and 18 bases separated the two germline ends. The CDR3 runs to 17 residues. Germline V CDR1 and CDR2: MNHEY, SVGAGI. As DNA, the CDR3 is TGTGCCAGCAGTTACTCCTCATACGGGACATCTGGAGAGACCCAGTACTTC. Translated: CASSYSSYGTSGETQYF.

The chain combines TRBV20-1 with TRBJ2-3; TRBD2 matches at 10 bases. The CDR3 contains 17 residues. V shed 1 base, J shed 6 bases, and the junction held 13 bases outside the gene matches. Germline V gene data show CDR1 as DFQATT and CDR2 as SNEGSKA (reference sequence). The CDR3 protein is CSARGFLAGALMDTQYF. The CDR3 coding sequence is TGCAGTGCTAGAGGGTTCCTAGCGGGGGCCCTTATGGATACGCAGTATTTT.

The V gene is TRBV10-3, the J gene TRBJ2-3; unclear D gene. V was trimmed by 0 bases and J by 7 bases, leaving 14 bases between them. The CDR3 is 15 residues long. Germline-derived CDR1 and CDR2 are ENHRY and SYGVKD. CDR3: CAISESLFSGNTQYF. In nucleotides, the CDR3 is TGTGCCATCAGTGAGTCGCTATTCTCGGGCAATACGCAGTATTTT.

The CDR3: CASSLGGVGYTF. The CDR3, as DNA: TGTGCCAGCAGCCTAGGGGGGGTTGGCTACACCTTC. This rearrangement joins TRBV12-3 or TRBV12-4 to TRBJ1-2, with a weak D call TRBD1 (6 bases). The germline V and J ends were trimmed by 6 bases and 7 bases, with 12 bases remaining between them. The CDR3 contains 12 residues.